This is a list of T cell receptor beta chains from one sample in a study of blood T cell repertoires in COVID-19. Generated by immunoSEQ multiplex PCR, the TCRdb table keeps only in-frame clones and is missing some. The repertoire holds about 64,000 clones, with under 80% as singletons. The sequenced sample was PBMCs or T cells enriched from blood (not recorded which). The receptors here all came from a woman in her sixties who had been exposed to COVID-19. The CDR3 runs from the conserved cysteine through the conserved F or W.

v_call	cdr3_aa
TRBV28	CASSLETQPQHF
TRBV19	CASSGGTSGRSEQYF
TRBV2	CASSKSGENTEAFF
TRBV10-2	CASSKTGGNSPLHF
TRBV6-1	CASSDVRDREKEDYGYTF
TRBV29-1	CSVASGRGPNTEAFF
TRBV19	CASSIRVSGANVLTF
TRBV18	CASSRGQQETQYF
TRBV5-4	CASSLGGRDTEAFF
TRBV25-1	CASSDTGSRYGYTF
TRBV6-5	CASGQLNTEAFF
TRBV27	CASSFNPGRGNTEAFF
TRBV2	CASRGDQTHTEAFF
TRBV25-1	CATVGQAGGYTF
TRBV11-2	CASSLDLGVGLIYGYTF
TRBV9	CASSYRETGELFF
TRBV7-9	CASSLGREWMETQYF
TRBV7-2	CASKPPGQNNQPQHF
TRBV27	CASSFLDSPLHF
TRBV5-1	CASSSGTSERTQYF
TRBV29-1	CSVELGTGLGGYTF
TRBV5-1	CASSLGVDRVVSGYTF
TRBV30	CAWSVEGEDTGELFF
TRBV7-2	CASRGLAGVQYF
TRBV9	CASRRGAGVGGELFF
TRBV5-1	CASSLTNRGQGTEAFF
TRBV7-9	CASGRSGTQYF
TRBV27	CASSFLPLYQGYTF
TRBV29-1	CSVWTGSDGYTF
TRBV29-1	CSVGTGREQYF
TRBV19	CASSTDRISGRIF
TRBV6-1	CASSEGRENTGELFF
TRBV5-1	CASSAGLAKNIQYF
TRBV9	CASSGLAATDTQYF
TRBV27	CASNERGTYNEQFF
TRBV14	CASSSTGVAAYGYTF
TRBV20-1	CSASWGQNTEAFF
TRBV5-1	CASSGTAQNTEAFF
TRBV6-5	CASSSWTGGGSPLHF
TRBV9	CASSLRLDYNEQFF
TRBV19	CASSDSGSSYNEQFF
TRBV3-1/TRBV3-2	CASSSKQFTYEQYF
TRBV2	CASSVGRVSQETQYF
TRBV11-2	CASSFNQGRSEKLFF
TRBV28	CASSRQGALLTEAFF
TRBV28	CASRTGSPMNSPLHF
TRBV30	CAWKGQAGRNTEAFF
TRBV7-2	CASSREGNPNTGELFF
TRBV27	CASSTTRNEQFF
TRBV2	CASSDSRARTDTQYF
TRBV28	CASSREAGREQFF
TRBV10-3	CAISESERQSSYNEQFF
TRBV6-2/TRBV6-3	CASSSGTSGTGELFF
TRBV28	CASSPPSVVTQYF
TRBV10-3	CAISERDNNSPLHF
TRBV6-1	CASSERDIPRLQEQYF
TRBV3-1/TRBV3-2	CASSQARTGWNEKLFF
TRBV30	CASQILANYGYTF
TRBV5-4	CASSPGVRTNTGELFF